This T cell receptor (beta chain) was captured in a study of T cell changes during pregnancy in multiple sclerosis. The CDR3 length is 14 residues. J was trimmed by 5 bases and V by 4 bases; bases with no gene match: 7. Germline CDR1 is SGHDT and CDR2 is YYEEEE. Sequencing was performed with immunoSEQ multiplex PCR; in TCRdb, only in-frame clones are kept and a portion is missing. The sample has about 48,000 clones; about 93% are singletons. The source material was CD4+ T cells from peripheral blood mononuclear cells, sampled in the first trimester of pregnancy. The receptor was derived from a female donor with multiple sclerosis, enrolled in a pregnancy study. The chain is built from TRBV5-6 and TRBJ2-5; 8 bases align to TRBD1. In nucleotides, the CDR3 is TGTGCCAGCAGCGCCCCAGGGGGCCTGGAGACCCAGTACTTC. It yields the protein CASSAPGGLETQYF.